The 18 T cell receptor beta chains given below trace back to one sample, sequenced in a study of shared clonotypes between healthy human individuals. Data came from immunoSEQ multiplex PCR; TCRdb stores just in-frame clones and leaves some out. The profile covers 2 million to 2.5 million clones, with 85% to 95% appearing a single time and approximately 0.41% taken by the ten largest. The sequencing sample was made of naive CD4+ T cells from PBMCs. Subset described: CD45RA+ positively selected. The receptors originated from a man in his late teens or twenties in good health. Some clones in this sample may be carry-over from other donors' samples.

This chain joins TRBV13 and TRBJ2-2, with TRBD2 matching over 11 bases. The V gene end was trimmed by 5 bases and the J gene end by 2 bases; junction bases not matched to a gene: 4. The CDR3 contains 16 residues. Germline V CDR1 and CDR2: PRHDT, FYEKMQ (reference sequence). CDR3 in DNA: TGTGCCAGCAGCCGGGGACTAGCGGTTAACACCGGGGAGCTGTTTTTT. It is translated as CASSRGLAVNTGELFF. Together with reference TRBV13 and TRBJ2-2, the CDR3 gives the full variable domain: AAGVIQSPRHLIKEKRETATLKCYPIPRHDTVYWYQQGPGQDPQFLISFYEKMQSDKGSIPDRFSAQQFSDYHSELNMSSLELGDSALYFCASSRGLAVNTGELFFGEGSRLTVL.

The chain has TRBV5-6 and TRBJ2-2; D gene ambiguous. Trimming took off 6 bases at V and 7 bases at J, with 7 bases between the two ends. Germline V gene data show CDR1 as SGHDT and CDR2 as YYEEEE. CDR3 length: 11 amino acids. The CDR3 protein is CASMWDGELFF. The CDR3 DNA reads as TGTGCCAGCATGTGGGACGGGGAGCTGTTTTTT.

This sequence joins TRBV6-1 and TRBJ1-2; the match to TRBD1 covers 8 bases. This CDR3 contains 13 residues. V trimming: 11 bases; J trimming: 8 bases; junction bases outside the gene matches: 13. Germline CDR1 reads MNHNS; CDR2 reads SASEGT. The CDR3 bases are TGTGCCGGACATAGCCAGGGGGCCGGCGGCTACACCTTC. Translation: CAGHSQGAGGYTF.

This clone was found once. This rearrangement joins TRBV30 to TRBJ1-6; D gene uncertain. This CDR3 comprises 17 residues. V lost 0 bases, J lost 8 bases, and 20 bases lay in between. Germline CDR1 reads GTSNPN; CDR2 reads SVGIG (reference sequence). The CDR3 nucleotides are TGTGCCTGGAGTGTCCGTGGGGTCTGGATTCGGGATTCACCCCTCCACTTT. It translates to CAWSVRGVWIRDSPLHF.

As concerns this clone: This specimen includes other DNA sequences encoding the same CDR3. As DNA, the CDR3 is TGTGCCAGCAGCCTGTCCGGCGTGAGCTACGAGCAGTACTTC. Translated: CASSLSGVSYEQYF. The chain carries TRBV5-6 and TRBJ2-7, with D unclear. CDR3 length: 14 residues. CDR1 and CDR2 from the germline V gene are SGHDT and YYEEEE. Trimming pared 4 bases from V and 3 bases from J, leaving 14 bases between.

The chain has TRBV19 and TRBJ2-2, with 7 bases that match TRBD2. Trimming removed 10 bases from V and 4 bases from J; junction bases left unmatched: 18. Germline loops: CDR1 LNHDA, CDR2 SQIVND (reference sequence). The CDR3 consists of 17 residues. Here the CDR3 DNA reads TGTGCCACCCGGATGGTAGCGGGTGAAATGGGCACCGGGGAGCTGTTTTTT. Translation gives CATRMVAGEMGTGELFF.

This clone was found a few times. The V gene is TRBV27, the J gene TRBJ1-1, with 7 bases identical to TRBD1. The CDR3 extends over 15 amino acids. Germline CDR1 MNHEY, CDR2 SMNVEV (reference sequence). The V gene end was trimmed by 5 bases and the J gene end by 1 base; junction bases not matched to a gene: 7. CDR3 bases: TGTGCCAGCAGTGCGTGGGACAGTGCGAACACTGAAGCTTTCTTT. Residues: CASSAWDSANTEAFF.

This clone is a singleton in its sample. V is TRBV28 and J is TRBJ2-7; 10 nucleotides agree with TRBD2. Germline V CDR1 and CDR2: MDHEN, SYDVKM. Unmatched junction bases numbered 11, after V lost 6 bases and J lost 6 bases. This CDR3 spans 15 amino acids. This CDR3 is CASRDQLAGIREQYF. CDR3 DNA sequence: TGTGCCAGCAGAGACCAACTAGCGGGAATCCGCGAGCAGTACTTC.

On this clone: This sample also contains other DNA sequences that code for the same CDR3. This chain links TRBV7-2 with TRBJ2-2; no firm D call. The length of the CDR3 is 13 residues. Germline V gene data show CDR1 as SGHTA and CDR2 as FQGNSA. V was shortened by 1 base and J by 7 bases, with 7 bases between the two germline ends. CDR3 nucleotide sequence: TGTGCCAGCAGCTTAGTAGTTGACGGGGAGCTGTTTTTT. Protein: CASSLVVDGELFF.

The chain recombines TRBV4-2 with TRBJ2-7; the D gene could be TRBD1 or TRBD2 (6 bases each). The V end was cut by 1 base, the J end by 0 bases, with 10 bases between. Per germline, CDR1 LGHNA and CDR2 YNFKEQ. This CDR3 has 15 amino acids. The DNA for the CDR3 is TGTGCCAGCAGCCAAGTAGAGGGGGGCTCCTACGAGCAGTACTTC. As protein: CASSQVEGGSYEQYF.

The chain has TRBV7-6 and TRBJ2-7, with 9 positions matching TRBD2. V was pared by 1 base and J by 6 bases, with 4 bases of the junction left unmatched. Germline loops: CDR1 SGHVS, CDR2 FNYEAQ. The CDR3 sequence is 14 residues long. For the CDR3, the DNA is TGTGCCAGCAGCTTAGTGGCGGGAGGGGGCGAGCAGTACTTC. This codes for CASSLVAGGGEQYF.

The J gene is TRBJ1-4, the V gene TRBV6-5; D gene uncertain. The CDR3 runs 11 residues. Germline V gene lookup returns CDR1 MNHEY and CDR2 SVGAGI. Trimming shortened V by 8 bases and J by 8 bases, and 9 bases separated the two germline ends. The CDR3 DNA reads as TGTGCCAGCGCCGGGAGGGAAAAACTGTTTTTT. Its translation is CASAGREKLFF.

This clone has a single count. One end of the junction does not line up with germline, which may come from a read error. The gene calls are TRBV6-6 and TRBJ2-1; TRBD2 matches at 7 bases. This CDR3 spans 16 amino acids. Per germline, CDR1 MNHNY and CDR2 SVGAGI (reference sequence). The CDR3 DNA sequence: TGTGCCAGCAGTTCCGGGAGGCCAAACTCCCACAATGAGCAGTTCTTC. It is translated as CASSSGRPNSHNEQFF.

This rearrangement joins TRBV6-1 to TRBJ1-5; D may be TRBD1 (6 bases). The CDR3 is made up of 12 amino acids. V was cut by 8 bases and J by 7 bases, with 12 bases left in between. The germline gives CDR1 MNHNS, CDR2 SASEGT. The DNA for the CDR3 is TGTGCCAGCGTGGACAGTTACCAGCCCCAGCATTTT. This translates into CASVDSYQPQHF.

The rearrangement uses TRBV7-9 and TRBJ2-5; D is unresolved. Trimming cost V 2 bases and J 5 bases, with 9 bases left between them. Germline V gives CDR1 SEHNR, CDR2 FQNEAQ (reference sequence). The CDR3 is 13 amino acids. CDR3 bases: TGTGCCAGCAGCTTATCGGCCAGCGAGACCCAGTACTTC. Its translation is CASSLSASETQYF.

This chain links TRBV25-1 with TRBJ1-4; the D gene is possibly TRBD1 (5 bases). This CDR3 region has 16 residues. CDR1 and CDR2 from the germline V gene are MGHDK and SYGVNS. V was shortened by 1 base and J by 4 bases, with 13 bases between the two germline ends. The CDR3 DNA reads as TGTGCCAGCAGTGAATCCTCGTGGGGCATTAATGAAAAACTGTTTTTT. Its protein product is CASSESSWGINEKLFF.

This clone has a single count. The V gene is TRBV5-1, the J gene TRBJ2-3, with no clear D. CDR3 length: 14 residues. Germline V lookup: CDR1 SGHRS, CDR2 YFSETQ. V lost 4 bases and J lost 1, with 10 bases in between. CDR3 sequence reads: CASSPTYRTDTQYF. In DNA form, the CDR3 reads TGCGCCAGCAGCCCGACTTACCGCACAGATACGCAGTATTTT.

This chain links TRBV7-2 with TRBJ2-5, with no clear D. Looked up from germline, CDR1 is SGHTA and CDR2 is FQGNSA. This CDR3 has 15 residues. V gave up 3 bases and J gave up 7 bases, with 18 bases separating them. The CDR3 nucleotides are TGTGCCAGCAGCTTCAGAGGTGGCGGCCGCGGGACCCAGTACTTC. Translated: CASSFRGGGRGTQYF.